This TCR beta chain derives from a study of prognosis after radiotherapy for stage I lung cancer. Study-wide results and caveats: Clone counts measured for unique TCRs fell after stereotactic body radiation therapy, median approximately 9,600 versus 7,200.

In this sample, this clonotype turned up many times. Its antigen is still unknown. The genomic DNA TCR beta CDR3 region underwent two rounds of multiplex PCR. Specific primers for each TRBV and TRBJ gene were what first-round PCR used. TCRdb re-analysed the multiplex PCR reads in MiXCR, keeping a single row per CDR3 protein. The sample lists 26,000 or so distinct CDR3 sequences, around 30% occurring once. Deletions cut 6 bases from V and 8 bases from J, with 13 bases between. Germline V gene sequence: CDR1 LNHDA, CDR2 SQIVND (reference sequence). The CDR3 is 13 residues long. The sample was PBMCs, taken before or after stereotactic body radiation therapy (not recorded which). The genes are TRBV19 and TRBJ1-4; tentative D call: TRBD1 (5 bases). This sequence originates from a donor aged 50 or older with non-small cell lung cancer. The CDR3 coding sequence is TGTGCCAGTAGGCCGGGACCTGGGGAAAAACTGTTTTTT. Its translation is CASRPGPGEKLFF.